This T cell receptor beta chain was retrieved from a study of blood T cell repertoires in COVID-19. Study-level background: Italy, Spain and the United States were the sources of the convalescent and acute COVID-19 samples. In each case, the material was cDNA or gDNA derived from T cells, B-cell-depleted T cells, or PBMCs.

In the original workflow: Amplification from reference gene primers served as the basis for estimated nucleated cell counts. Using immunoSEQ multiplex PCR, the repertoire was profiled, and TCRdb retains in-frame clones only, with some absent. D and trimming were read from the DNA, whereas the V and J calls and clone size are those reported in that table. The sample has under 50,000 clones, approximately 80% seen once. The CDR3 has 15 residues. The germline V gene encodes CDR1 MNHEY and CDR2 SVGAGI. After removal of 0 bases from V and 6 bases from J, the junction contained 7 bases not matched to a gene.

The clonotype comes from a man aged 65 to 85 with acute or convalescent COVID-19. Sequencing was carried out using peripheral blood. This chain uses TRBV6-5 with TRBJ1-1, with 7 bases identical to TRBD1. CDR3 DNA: TGTGCCAGCAGTTACTCCCGGACAGGTGAATCTGAAGCTTTCTTT. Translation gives CASSYSRTGESEAFF.